These 7 T cell receptor beta chains originate from one sample sequenced in a study of cytomegalovirus exposure and HLA in healthy donors. With 60 Vbeta and 13 Jbeta primers, the PCR was carried out. Using immunoSEQ multiplex PCR, the repertoire was profiled, and TCRdb retains in-frame clones only, with some absent. The sample holds around 170,000 clones, around 77% seen once. Sequenced input: PBMCs. These receptors were taken from a man aged 60 to 69 in good health and CMV-seronegative.

This sequence joins TRBV29-1 and TRBJ1-1; 7 positions match TRBD1. The CDR3 is made up of 14 amino acids. Germline CDR1 and CDR2: SQVTM and ANQGSEA. V gave up 7 bases and J gave up 3 bases; unmatched junction bases: 11. CDR3 residues: CSAATTGAHTEAFF. DNA of the CDR3: TGCAGCGCTGCAACAACAGGGGCTCACACTGAAGCTTTCTTT.

The chain is built from TRBV5-4 and TRBJ2-1, with D perhaps TRBD2 (6 bases). V gave up 7 bases and J gave up 9 bases, with 14 bases separating them. This CDR3 has 12 residues. CDR1 and CDR2 (germline): SGHNT, YYREEE (reference sequence). The CDR3 loop is CASGGLTTEQFF. CDR3 DNA sequence: TGTGCCAGCGGGGGACTTACGACTGAGCAGTTCTTC.

The chain couples TRBV6-1 to TRBJ1-4; D uncertain. Looked up from germline, CDR1 is MNHNS and CDR2 is SASEGT. The CDR3 runs to 15 residues. The V end lost 2 bases, the J end lost 0 bases, and 7 bases lay between the germline ends. The DNA of the CDR3 is TGTGCCAGCAGTGAAAGTCGGGCAACTAATGAAAAACTGTTTTTT. Translation gives CASSESRATNEKLFF.

The V and J genes are TRBV6-5 and TRBJ1-1; perhaps TRBD1 as D (6 bases). Germline-derived CDR1 and CDR2 are MNHEY and SVGAGI. This CDR3 comprises 15 residues. The V and J ends lost 1 base and 1 base respectively, with 10 bases between them. The CDR3 DNA follows: TGTGCCAGCAGTTACTACGGGACACCGAACACTGAAGCTTTCTTT. It specifies CASSYYGTPNTEAFF.

This rearrangement joins TRBV28 to TRBJ1-1, with D tentatively TRBD1 (6 bases). There are 17 residues in the CDR3. The V end lost 4 bases, the J end lost 0 bases, and 18 bases lay between the germline ends. The germline gives CDR1 MDHEN, CDR2 SYDVKM. CDR3 DNA sequence: TGTGCCAGCAGTTCTTCCACAGGGCTCGGGATGAACACTGAAGCTTTCTTT. Translation: CASSSSTGLGMNTEAFF. Filled out from reference TRBV28 and TRBJ1-1, the complete variable domain reads DVKVTQSSRYLVKRTGEKVFLECVQDMDHENMFWYRQDPGLGLRLIYFSYDVKMKEKGDIPEGYSVSREKKERFSLILESASTNQTSMYLCASSSSTGLGMNTEAFFGQGTRLTVV.

The chain carries TRBV11-2 and TRBJ1-1; tentatively, D is TRBD1 (6 bases). Germline V gene data show CDR1 as SGHAT and CDR2 as FQNNGV. CDR3 length: 15 residues. V lost 4 bases, J lost 5 bases, and 17 bases lay in between. The CDR3 region has the DNA TGTGCCAGCAGCTCGACAGGCGGGGGTAGGACTGAAGCTTTCTTT. It encodes CASSSTGGGRTEAFF.

Of note for this clone: One end of the junction fails to match germline, which may point to a read error. This chain uses TRBV4-3 with TRBJ2-7; possibly TRBD2 for D (5 bases). This CDR3 is built from 15 residues. CDR1 is LGHNA and CDR2 is YSLEER in the germline V gene. The DNA for the CDR3 is TGCGCCAGCAGCCGCGAAAGCGGAATCTCCCACGAGCAGTACTTC. It codes for CASSRESGISHEQYF.